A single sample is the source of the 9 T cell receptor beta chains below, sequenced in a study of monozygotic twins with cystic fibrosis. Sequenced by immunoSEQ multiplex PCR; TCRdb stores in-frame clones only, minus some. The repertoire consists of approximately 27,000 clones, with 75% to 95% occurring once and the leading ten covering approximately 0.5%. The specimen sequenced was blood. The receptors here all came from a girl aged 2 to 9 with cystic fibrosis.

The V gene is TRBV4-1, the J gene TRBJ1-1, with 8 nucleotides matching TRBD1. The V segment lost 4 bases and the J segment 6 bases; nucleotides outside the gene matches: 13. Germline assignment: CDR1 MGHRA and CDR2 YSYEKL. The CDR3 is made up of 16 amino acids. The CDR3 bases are TGCGCCAGCAGCCTCCTACACCGGACAGGGTTCTCTGAAGCTTTCTTT. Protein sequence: CASSLLHRTGFSEAFF.

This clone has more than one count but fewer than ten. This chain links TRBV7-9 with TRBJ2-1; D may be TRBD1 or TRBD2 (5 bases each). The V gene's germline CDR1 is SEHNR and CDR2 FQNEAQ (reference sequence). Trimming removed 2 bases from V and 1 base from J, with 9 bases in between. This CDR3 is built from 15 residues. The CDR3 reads CASSLPRGSYNEQFF. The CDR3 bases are TGTGCCAGCAGCTTACCGAGGGGATCCTACAATGAGCAGTTCTTC.

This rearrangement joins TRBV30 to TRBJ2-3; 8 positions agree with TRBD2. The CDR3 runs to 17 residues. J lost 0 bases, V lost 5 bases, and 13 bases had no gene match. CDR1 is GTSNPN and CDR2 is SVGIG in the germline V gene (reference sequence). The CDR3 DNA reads TGTGCCTGGCACCCCCCCATTAGCGGGGCTAGCACAGATACGCAGTATTTT. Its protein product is CAWHPPISGASTDTQYF.

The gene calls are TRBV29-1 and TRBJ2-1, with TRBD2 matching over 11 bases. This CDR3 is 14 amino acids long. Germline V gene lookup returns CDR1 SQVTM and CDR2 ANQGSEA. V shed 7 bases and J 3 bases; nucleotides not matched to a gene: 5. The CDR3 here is CSATSGSLYNEQFF. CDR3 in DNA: TGCAGCGCTACTAGCGGGAGTCTCTACAATGAGCAGTTCTTC.

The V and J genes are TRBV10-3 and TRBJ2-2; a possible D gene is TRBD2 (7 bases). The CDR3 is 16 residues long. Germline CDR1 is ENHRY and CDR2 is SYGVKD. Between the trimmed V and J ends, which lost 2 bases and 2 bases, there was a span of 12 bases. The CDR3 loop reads CAISEPGGPNTGELFF. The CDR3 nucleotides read TGTGCCATCAGTGAGCCGGGGGGCCCTAACACCGGGGAGCTGTTTTTT.

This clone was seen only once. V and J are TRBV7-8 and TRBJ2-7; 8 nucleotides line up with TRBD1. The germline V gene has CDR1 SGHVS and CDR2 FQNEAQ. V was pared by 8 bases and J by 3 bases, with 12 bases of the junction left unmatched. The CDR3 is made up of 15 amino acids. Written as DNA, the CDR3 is TGTGCCAGCTCTCCAGGGAGGACAGGGCTCTACGAGCAGTACTTC. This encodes CASSPGRTGLYEQYF.

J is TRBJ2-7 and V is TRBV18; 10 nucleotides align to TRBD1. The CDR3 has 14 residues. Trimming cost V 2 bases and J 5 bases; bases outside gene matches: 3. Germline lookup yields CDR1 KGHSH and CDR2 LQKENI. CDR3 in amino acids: CASSPETGGHEQYF. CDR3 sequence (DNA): TGTGCCAGCTCACCAGAGACAGGGGGCCACGAGCAGTACTTC.

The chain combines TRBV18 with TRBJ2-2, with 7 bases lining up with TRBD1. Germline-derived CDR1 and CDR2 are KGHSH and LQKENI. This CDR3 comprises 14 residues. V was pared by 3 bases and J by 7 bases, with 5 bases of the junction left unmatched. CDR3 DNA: TGTGCCAGCTCACCGAGACAGGGAATCGGGGAGCTGTTTTTT. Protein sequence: CASSPRQGIGELFF.

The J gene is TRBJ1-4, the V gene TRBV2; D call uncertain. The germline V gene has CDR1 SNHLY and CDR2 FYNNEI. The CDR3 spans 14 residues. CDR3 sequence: CATYGRRFNEKLFF. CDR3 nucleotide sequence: TGTGCTACCTATGGAAGGAGGTTTAATGAAAAACTGTTTTTT. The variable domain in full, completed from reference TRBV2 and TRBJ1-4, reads EPEVTQTPSHQVTQMGQEVILRCVPISNHLYFYWYRQILGQKVEFLVSFYNNEISEKSEIFDDQFSVERPDGSNFTLKIRSTKLEDSAMYFCATYGRRFNEKLFFGSGTQLSVL.